This TCR beta chain was profiled in a study of blood T cell repertoires in COVID-19. Whole-study context: The United States, Italy and Spain provided the acute and convalescent COVID-19 samples. Sample material is recorded as cDNA or gDNA derived from T cells, B-cell-depleted T cells, or PBMCs.

Notes on this clone: Other DNA sequences within the sample encode an identical CDR3.

Losses at the gene ends were 0 bases for V and 1 base for J; bases not matched to a gene: 0. CDR3 length equals 15 residues. The germline V gene has CDR1 KGHSH and CDR2 LQKENI. How the authors handled the data: Estimated nucleated cell counts came from reference gene primer amplification. Measured with immunoSEQ multiplex PCR; TCRdb has only the in-frame clones, and not every one. The DNA gave D and trimming, while V, J and clone size come from that table. The sample lists under 200,000 clones; more than 60% were seen once. The TCR was taken from an older man with acute or convalescent COVID-19. Sequencing was done on a sample of peripheral blood. The V call is TRBV18, the J call TRBJ2-3; 8 nucleotides agree with TRBD1. The CDR3, as DNA: TGTGCCAGCTCACCACCGGGACAGGGCACAGATACGCAGTATTTT. As protein: CASSPPGQGTDTQYF. Full variable domain (missing parts from reference TRBV18 and TRBJ2-3): NAGVMQNPRHLVRRRGQEARLRCSPMKGHSHVYWYRQLPEEGLKFMVYLQKENIIDESGMPKERFSAEFPKEGPSILRIQQVVRGDSAAYFCASSPPGQGTDTQYFGPGTRLTVL.